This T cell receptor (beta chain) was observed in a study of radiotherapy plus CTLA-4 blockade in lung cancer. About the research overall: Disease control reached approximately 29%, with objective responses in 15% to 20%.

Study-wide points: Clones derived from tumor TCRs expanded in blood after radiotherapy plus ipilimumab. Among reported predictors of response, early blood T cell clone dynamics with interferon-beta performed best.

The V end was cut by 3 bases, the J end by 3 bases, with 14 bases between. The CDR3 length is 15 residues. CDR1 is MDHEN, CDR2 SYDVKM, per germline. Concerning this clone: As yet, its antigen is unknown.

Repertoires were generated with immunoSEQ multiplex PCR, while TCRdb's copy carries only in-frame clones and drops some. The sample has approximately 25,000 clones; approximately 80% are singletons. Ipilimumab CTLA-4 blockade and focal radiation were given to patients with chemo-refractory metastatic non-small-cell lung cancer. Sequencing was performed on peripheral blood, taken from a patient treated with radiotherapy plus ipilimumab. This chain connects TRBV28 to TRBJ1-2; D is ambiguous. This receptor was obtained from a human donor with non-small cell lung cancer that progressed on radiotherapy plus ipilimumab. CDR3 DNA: TGTGCCAGCAGTTTTAGTGGAGAGTCGGACTATGGCTACACCTTC. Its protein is CASSFSGESDYGYTF.